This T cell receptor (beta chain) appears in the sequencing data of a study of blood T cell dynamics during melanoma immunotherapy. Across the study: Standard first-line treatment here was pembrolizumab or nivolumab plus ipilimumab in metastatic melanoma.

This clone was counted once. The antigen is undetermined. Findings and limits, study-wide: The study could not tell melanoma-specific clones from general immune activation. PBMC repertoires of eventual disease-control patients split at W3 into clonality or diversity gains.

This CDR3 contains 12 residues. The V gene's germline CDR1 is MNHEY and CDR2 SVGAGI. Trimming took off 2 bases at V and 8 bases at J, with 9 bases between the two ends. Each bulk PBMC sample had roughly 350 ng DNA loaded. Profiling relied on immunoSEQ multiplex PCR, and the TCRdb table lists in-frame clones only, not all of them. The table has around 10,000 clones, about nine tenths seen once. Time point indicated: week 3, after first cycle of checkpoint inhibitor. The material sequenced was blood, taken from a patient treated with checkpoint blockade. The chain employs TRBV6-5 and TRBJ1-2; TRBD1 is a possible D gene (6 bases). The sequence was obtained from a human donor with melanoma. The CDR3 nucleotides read TGTGCCAGCAGTTACGGGGGGCGCGGCTACACCTTC. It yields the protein CASSYGGRGYTF.